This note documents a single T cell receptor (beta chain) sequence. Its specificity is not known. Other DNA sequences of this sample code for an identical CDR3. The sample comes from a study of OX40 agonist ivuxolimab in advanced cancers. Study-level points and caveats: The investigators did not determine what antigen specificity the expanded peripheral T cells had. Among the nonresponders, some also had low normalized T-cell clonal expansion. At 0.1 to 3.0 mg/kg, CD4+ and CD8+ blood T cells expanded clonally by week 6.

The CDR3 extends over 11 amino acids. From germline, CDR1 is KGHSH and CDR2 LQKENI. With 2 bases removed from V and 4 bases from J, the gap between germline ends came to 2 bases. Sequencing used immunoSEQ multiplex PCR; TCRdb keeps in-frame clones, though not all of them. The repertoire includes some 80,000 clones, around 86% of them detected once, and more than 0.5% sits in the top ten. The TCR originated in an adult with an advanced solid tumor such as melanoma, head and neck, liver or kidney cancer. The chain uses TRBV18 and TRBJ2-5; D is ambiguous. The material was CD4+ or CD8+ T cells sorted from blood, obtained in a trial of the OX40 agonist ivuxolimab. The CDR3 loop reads CASSPGETQYF. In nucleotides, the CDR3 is TGTGCCAGCTCACCAGGAGAGACCCAGTACTTC.